This T cell receptor beta chain was recorded in a study of T cells in Graves' hyperthyroidism and ophthalmopathy. This clonotype was seen many times. RNA transcripts gave rise to amplified TCR beta CDR3 regions. A set of HTBI primers served as the primers for a first-round RT-PCR of the TCR CDR3. TCRdb fed the multiplex PCR reads into MiXCR, producing one record per CDR3 protein. The sample has 400,000 to 550,000 distinct CDR3 sequences, approximately 15% seen once. Germline assignment: CDR1 GTSNPN and CDR2 SVGIG (reference sequence). The CDR3 length is 12 residues. V lost 5 bases to trimming and J lost 6 bases, with 13 bases between them.

This receptor was taken from a young woman with Graves' hyperthyroidism. Sequenced: blood. The rearrangement uses TRBV30 and TRBJ1-1; no definite D call. The CDR3, as DNA: TGTGCCTGGGTGGACGGGATGCCTGAAGCTTTCTTT. Its translation: CAWVDGMPEAFF.